Below are 25 T cell receptor beta chains sequenced from a single sample in a study of metastatic and nonmetastatic thyroid tumors. Thyroid surgery had not been preceded by any treatment in any patient. Via MiXCR, TCRdb re-called the PCR reads. The sample holds more than 8,000 clones, about 22% seen once. The sample taken for sequencing was tumor tissue. These receptors all come from a female donor with papillary thyroid cancer or a benign thyroid nodule (not recorded which). Some clones in this sample may be carry-over from other donors' samples.

Within the sample, this clone is medium-sized. Within the sample, other DNA sequences also encode this same CDR3. The V gene is TRBV28, the J gene TRBJ2-7; no clear D gene. V lost 1 base and J lost 7, with 8 bases in between. The CDR3 extends over 12 amino acids. Germline CDR1 and CDR2: MDHEN and SYDVKM. CDR3 sequence: CASSLSQLEQYF. CDR3 in DNA: TGTGCCAGCAGTTTATCCCAGTTAGAGCAGTACTTC.

This clone is categorized as medium-sized. The chain links TRBV6-1 to TRBJ2-7; tentatively, D is TRBD1 (6 bases). V dropped 7 bases and J dropped 6 bases, with 19 bases sitting between them. Germline V CDR1 and CDR2: MNHNS, SASEGT. The CDR3 sequence is 14 residues long. This CDR3 reads CASISGTLGAEQYF. CDR3 coding DNA: TGTGCCAGCATCTCCGGGACACTTGGGGCCGAGCAGTACTTC.

This clone has at least ten counts. The chain uses TRBV11-1 and TRBJ2-6; D might be TRBD1 (5 bases). Deletions cut 5 bases from V and 0 bases from J, with 14 bases between. CDR1 is SGHAT and CDR2 is FQDESV in the germline V gene (reference sequence). This CDR3 spans 17 amino acids. For the CDR3, the DNA is TGTGCCAGCAGCCTAGGGGCACAGGTCTCTGGGGCCAACGTCCTGACTTTC. This translates into CASSLGAQVSGANVLTF.

This clone was seen once. This chain joins TRBV5-1 and TRBJ1-1; the D gene is possibly TRBD1 (6 bases). The CDR3 is 13 amino acids. The germline CDR1 and CDR2 sequences are SGHRS and YFSETQ. V lost 2 bases to trimming and J lost 4 bases, with 9 bases between them. CDR3 residues: CASSFRGGTEAFF. CDR3 bases: TGCGCCAGCAGCTTTAGGGGGGGCACTGAAGCTTTCTTT.

Relative to its sample, this clone is medium-sized (0.01 to 0.1%). The chain has TRBV6-5 and TRBJ2-4, with 7 bases fitting TRBD1. The CDR3 runs 13 residues. Trimming cost V 2 bases and J 7 bases; bases outside gene matches: 2. Germline CDR1 is MNHEY and CDR2 is SVGAGI. The CDR3: CASSYGQVNIQYF. For the CDR3, the DNA is TGTGCCAGCAGTTACGGACAGGTCAACATTCAGTACTTC.

This clone was observed a few times. This may stem from a read error, because a much larger clone lies one nucleotide away. The same CDR3 can be traced to other DNA sequences in this sample. This rearrangement joins TRBV9 to TRBJ1-1, with D uncertain. V was trimmed by 2 bases and J by 11 bases, leaving 10 bases between them. Looked up from germline, CDR1 is SGDLS and CDR2 is YYNGEE. The CDR3 length is 11 residues. CDR3 nucleotide sequence: TGTGCCAGCAGCGTGGAGTGTAAGGCTTTCTTT. This gives the protein CASSVECKAFF. The whole variable domain, remainder taken from reference TRBV9 and TRBJ1-1, is DSGVTQTPKHLITATGQRVTLRCSPRSGDLSVYWYQQSLDQGLQFLIQYYNGEERAKGNILERFSAQQFPDLHSELNLSSLELGDSALYFCASSVECKAFFGQGTRLTVV.

This clone was seen only a few times. The chain joins TRBV30 to TRBJ1-1, with unresolved D. The germline V gene has CDR1 GTSNPN and CDR2 SVGIG (reference sequence). CDR3 size: 14 residues. The V end lost 0 bases, the J end lost 13 bases, and 21 bases lay between the germline ends. The CDR3 DNA reads as TGTGCCTGGAGTGTAGCCCTAGGTGGCGATAATGATTTCTTT. Protein: CAWSVALGGDNDFF.

J is TRBJ2-7 and V is TRBV5-5; 11 bases are shared with TRBD1. The CDR3 has 13 amino acids. With 5 bases clipped from V and 9 bases from J, the junction kept 7 bases outside the gene matches. In germline, CDR1 is SGHKS, CDR2 YYEKEE (reference sequence). Here the CDR3 reads CASRPPGTGGQYF. CDR3 nucleotide sequence: TGTGCCAGCAGGCCCCCTGGGACAGGGGGGCAGTACTTC.

This clone showed up many times. The V call is TRBV29-1, the J call TRBJ1-2, with D perhaps matching TRBD1 (5 bases). Germline assignment: CDR1 SQVTM and CDR2 ANQGSEA. V dropped 0 bases and J dropped 5 bases, with 13 bases sitting between them. The CDR3 consists of 14 residues. CDR3 protein: CSVEDRTRTYGYTF. CDR3 DNA sequence: TGCAGCGTTGAAGATCGGACACGGACTTATGGCTACACCTTC.

Ten or more counts support this clone. The J gene is TRBJ2-3, the V gene TRBV9; D might be TRBD1 (6 bases). V shed 6 bases and J shed 2 bases, with 19 bases lying between them. The CDR3 consists of 16 residues. Germline V gives CDR1 SGDLS, CDR2 YYNGEE. The CDR3, as DNA: TGTGCCAGCACCTACTCCGGGGACATATTCACAGATACGCAGTATTTT. Amino acid sequence: CASTYSGDIFTDTQYF. Filled out from reference TRBV9 and TRBJ2-3, the complete variable domain reads DSGVTQTPKHLITATGQRVTLRCSPRSGDLSVYWYQQSLDQGLQFLIQYYNGEERAKGNILERFSAQQFPDLHSELNLSSLELGDSALYFCASTYSGDIFTDTQYFGPGTRLTVL.

Regarding this clone: The junction departs from the called germline gene at one end, perhaps through a read error. The chain links TRBV4-3 to TRBJ2-2; perhaps TRBD2 as D (6 bases). In germline, CDR1 is LGHNA, CDR2 YSLEER. This CDR3 spans 15 amino acids. CDR3 in DNA: TGCGCCAGCAGCCAAGATGGCGCTATCGGCGGGGAGCTGGTTTTT. It codes for CASSQDGAIGGELVF.

The sample holds a few counts of this clone. The chain combines TRBV7-6 with TRBJ1-1; perhaps TRBD1 as D (5 bases). There are 15 residues in the CDR3. V was cut by 2 bases and J by 1 base, with 11 bases left in between. From germline, CDR1 is SGHVS and CDR2 FNYEAQ. The CDR3 sequence: CASSLRAGSNTEAFF. The CDR3 DNA follows: TGTGCCAGCAGCTTAAGGGCAGGGTCGAACACTGAAGCTTTCTTT.

Details on this clone: The junction departs from the called germline gene at one end, perhaps through a read error. V is TRBV9 and J is TRBJ2-1; 9 bases are a match to TRBD2. Germline V gives CDR1 SGDLS, CDR2 YYNGEE. This CDR3 is built from 17 residues. The CDR3 region is CASSVGTGGGAYNEQLF. DNA of the CDR3: TGTGCCAGCAGCGTAGGGACTGGCGGGGGGGCCTACAATGAGCAGCTCTTC.

This clone was picked up many times. V and J are TRBV5-1 and TRBJ2-5; 10 bases match TRBD1. The trim removed 4 bases at V and 5 bases at J, leaving 5 bases unmatched. The CDR3 is 14 residues long. Germline V CDR1 and CDR2: SGHRS, YFSETQ. DNA for the CDR3: TGCGCCAGCAGCCTAGACAGGGGGCGGGAGACCCAGTACTTC. Its translation: CASSLDRGRETQYF.

In this sample, this clone turned up many times. The genes are TRBV4-1 and TRBJ1-2; 9 nucleotides match TRBD1. The V segment lost 0 bases and the J segment 9 bases; nucleotides outside the gene matches: 11. Per the germline V gene, CDR1 is MGHRA and CDR2 is YSYEKL. CDR3 size: 16 residues. CDR3 sequence reads: CASSQDWGGQGNRYTF. The CDR3 bases are TGCGCCAGCAGCCAAGATTGGGGGGGACAGGGCAATCGCTACACCTTC.

The chain combines TRBV6-2 or TRBV6-3 with TRBJ2-1, with D tentatively TRBD1 or TRBD2 (5 bases each). Germline CDR1 is MNHEY and CDR2 is SVGEGT. The V and J ends lost 6 bases and 3 bases respectively, with 15 bases between them. CDR3 length: 15 amino acids. The CDR3 nucleotides are TGTGCCAGCAGCCCAACTCGGGGCCTCTACAATGAGCAGTTCTTC. As protein: CASSPTRGLYNEQFF.

This clone showed up many times. This chain joins TRBV18 and TRBJ2-7; 7 bases match TRBD2. Looked up from germline, CDR1 is KGHSH and CDR2 is LQKENI. The CDR3 runs 17 residues. Unmatched junction bases numbered 12, after V lost 4 bases and J lost 0 bases. The CDR3 here is CASSLRGRSGDSYEQYF. The CDR3 bases are TGTGCCAGCTCACTACGGGGGAGAAGCGGGGACTCCTACGAGCAGTACTTC.

Concerning this clone itself: This may be a read error, as it is one base from a much larger clone. The chain uses TRBV29-1 and TRBJ2-7; D not resolved. This CDR3 comprises 16 residues. Germline CDR1 is SQVTM and CDR2 is ANQGSEA. The CDR3 bases are TGCAGCCCTATGGGTGTTATGGGCCCGTCTTCCTACGAGCATTACTTC. It translates to CSPMGVMGPSSYEHYF.

By share of the sample, this clone is medium-sized. The genes are TRBV20-1 and TRBJ2-7; possible D gene TRBD1, 6 bases. V was trimmed by 3 bases and J by 0 bases, leaving 18 bases between them. CDR1 is DFQATT, CDR2 SNEGSKA, per germline (reference sequence). The length of the CDR3 is 16 residues. The DNA for the CDR3 is TGCAGTGCTAGTGGGAGAAAGAGGGGGAGCTCCTACGAGCAGTACTTC. Protein: CSASGRKRGSSYEQYF.

This clone came up many times. The chain is built from TRBV7-9 and TRBJ1-4, with a weak D call TRBD1 (5 bases). Germline V gene data show CDR1 as SEHNR and CDR2 as FQNEAQ (reference sequence). V shed 5 bases and J shed 8 bases, with 15 bases lying between them. This CDR3 has 14 residues. The CDR3: CASSDVGAGEKLFF. CDR3 nucleotide sequence: TGTGCCAGCAGCGACGTAGGGGCGGGAGAAAAACTGTTTTTT.

This clone came up many times. Since a much larger clone is just one base distant, this may be a read error. The chain uses TRBV20-1 and TRBJ2-7; TRBD1 matches 7 bases. V was clipped by 6 bases and J by 2 bases; unmatched bases: 13. The CDR3 covers 15 residues. Germline V CDR1 and CDR2: DFQATT, SNEGSKA (reference sequence). The CDR3 region is CSARDGQANTYEQYF. The CDR3, as DNA: TGCAGTGCCCGGGACGGACAGGCGAACACCTACGAGCAGTACTTC.

The V and J genes are TRBV11-2 and TRBJ2-1, with 8 bases lining up with TRBD2. Germline lookup yields CDR1 SGHAT and CDR2 FQNNGV. CDR3 size: 17 residues. The V and J ends lost 5 bases and 8 bases, in that order; junction bases with no gene match: 17. The DNA of the CDR3 is TGTGCCAGCAGCGACGAGGCTAGCGCGGGGGGTGGGGATGAGCAGTTCTTC. Translated, it gives CASSDEASAGGGDEQFF.

This clone was seen ten or more times. The rearrangement uses TRBV20-1 and TRBJ2-3; no firm D call. V lost 6 bases and J lost 6, with 19 bases in between. CDR3 size: 14 residues. Germline CDR1 reads DFQATT; CDR2 reads SNEGSKA (reference sequence). The CDR3 DNA sequence: TGCAGTGCCAAGAGAGGCCCCGAGGTGGATACGCAGTATTTT. It translates to CSAKRGPEVDTQYF.

As to this clone: One end of the junction does not line up with germline, which may come from a read error. CDR3 amino acids: CSVKDLRQDGNEQIF. CDR3 in DNA: TGCAGCGTTAAAGATCTCAGACAGGACGGCAATGAGCAGATCTTC. This sequence joins TRBV29-1 and TRBJ2-1; perhaps TRBD1 as D (6 bases). Germline V gene data show CDR1 as SQVTM and CDR2 as ANQGSEA. The length of the CDR3 is 15 residues.

This clone has ten or more counts. The rearrangement joins TRBV7-6 to TRBJ2-3, with 10 bases lining up with TRBD2. Per germline, CDR1 SGHVS and CDR2 FNYEAQ. V shed 5 bases and J 2 bases; nucleotides not matched to a gene: 10. This CDR3 is 17 amino acids long. The CDR3 DNA follows: TGTGCCAGCAGCCGGATCGGACTAGCGGAGACCACAGATACGCAGTATTTT. Encoded protein: CASSRIGLAETTDTQYF.